The 17 T cell receptor beta chains listed next were all sequenced from one sample in a study of blood T cell repertoires in COVID-19. Clones were read by immunoSEQ multiplex PCR, and TCRdb kept only the in-frame ones, dropping some. The sample yields tens of thousands of clones, just under 85% seen once. The sequencing sample was made of peripheral blood. The source is a man between 65 and 85 years old with acute or convalescent COVID-19.

This clone has at least ten counts. The CDR3, as DNA: TGTGCCTGGGGAGGGGGTCAGGGAATAAGTGGCTACACCTTC. This gives the protein CAWGGGQGISGYTF. The gene calls are TRBV30 and TRBJ1-2, with D maybe TRBD1 (6 bases). V was shortened by 5 bases and J by 7 bases, with 20 bases between the two germline ends. There are 14 residues in the CDR3. Germline V gene sequence: CDR1 GTSNPN, CDR2 SVGIG (reference sequence).

The V call is TRBV11-2, the J call TRBJ2-7; unclear D gene. The CDR3 spans 11 residues. Germline CDR1 and CDR2: SGHAT and FQNNGV. Trimming cost V 5 bases and J 5 bases, with 7 bases left between them. The chain's CDR3 is CASSRSDEQYF. CDR3 coding DNA: TGTGCCAGCAGCCGTTCGGACGAGCAGTACTTC.

The chain combines TRBV7-2 with TRBJ1-1; the D is unclear. The CDR3 is made up of 16 amino acids. Trimming took off 0 bases at V and 1 base at J, with 12 bases between the two ends. Looked up from germline, CDR1 is SGHTA and CDR2 is FQGNSA. The CDR3 spells CASSLALGYQNTEAFF. The CDR3 coding sequence is TGTGCCAGCAGCTTAGCCCTCGGTTATCAGAACACTGAAGCTTTCTTT.

The rearrangement uses TRBV7-2 and TRBJ1-1; 9 nucleotides align to TRBD1. V shed 0 bases, J shed 6 bases, and the junction held 8 bases outside the gene matches. This CDR3 has 16 amino acids. CDR1 is SGHTA and CDR2 is FQGNSA in the germline V gene. CDR3 sequence reads: CASSLAIGQGSPEAFF. The CDR3, as DNA: TGTGCCAGCAGCTTAGCAATTGGACAGGGGAGTCCTGAAGCTTTCTTT.

Only one count was recorded for this clone. This chain joins TRBV28 and TRBJ2-7; tentatively, D is TRBD2 (5 bases). Trimming pared 1 base from V and 2 bases from J, leaving 12 bases between. CDR1 and CDR2 (germline): MDHEN, SYDVKM. This CDR3 spans 15 amino acids. The CDR3 loop is CASSLYPADAYEQYF. CDR3 nucleotide sequence: TGTGCCAGCAGTTTATACCCAGCGGACGCCTACGAGCAGTACTTC.

This clone was counted only a few times. This chain links TRBV6-1 with TRBJ1-2; D not resolved. Germline V gene data show CDR1 as MNHNS and CDR2 as SASEGT. The CDR3 runs to 14 residues. V gave up 2 bases and J gave up 6 bases, with 13 bases separating them. The CDR3 nucleotides read TGTGCCAGCAGTGAACGGTACGGGAAGGATGGCTACACCTTC. Residues: CASSERYGKDGYTF.

The genes are TRBV27 and TRBJ2-7; 7 bases are shared with TRBD1. The CDR3 runs to 14 residues. Germline CDR1 and CDR2: MNHEY and SMNVEV (reference sequence). Trimming took 2 bases from V and 2 from J; bases not matched to a gene: 3. CDR3 in amino acids: CASSLARGTYEQYF. Written as DNA, the CDR3 is TGTGCCAGCAGTTTAGCCAGGGGGACCTACGAGCAGTACTTC.

This clone has only a few counts. This chain connects TRBV19 to TRBJ1-5; D is possibly TRBD1 (6 bases). CDR1 is LNHDA and CDR2 is SQIVND in the germline V gene (reference sequence). Trimming removed 10 bases from V and 0 bases from J, with 16 bases in between. The length of the CDR3 is 15 residues. In nucleotides, the CDR3 is TGTGCCACTAGAGCGGACAGATATAGCAATCAGCCCCAGCATTTT. Translated, it gives CATRADRYSNQPQHF.

This clone appeared once. V and J are TRBV7-2 and TRBJ2-1; 7 nucleotides align to TRBD2. In germline, CDR1 is SGHTA, CDR2 FQGNSA. This CDR3 region has 16 residues. V shed 7 bases and J 0 bases; nucleotides not matched to a gene: 9. In nucleotides, the CDR3 is TGTGCCAGCACCGTAAGAGGCGGGAGCTCCTACAATGAGCAGTTCTTC. As protein: CASTVRGGSSYNEQFF.

This sequence joins TRBV11-2 and TRBJ2-1; D might be TRBD1 (5 bases). Trimming pared 6 bases from V and 6 bases from J, leaving 9 bases between. Germline V lookup: CDR1 SGHAT, CDR2 FQNNGV. The CDR3 has 12 residues. The CDR3 here is CASRYRFNEQFF. The DNA of the CDR3 is TGTGCCAGCAGATACAGGTTCAATGAGCAGTTCTTC.

This clone was found once. The gene calls are TRBV2 and TRBJ2-7; the match to TRBD2 covers 8 bases. CDR3 length equals 12 residues. Per germline, CDR1 SNHLY and CDR2 FYNNEI. V shed 8 bases and J 2 bases; nucleotides not matched to a gene: 2. CDR3 loop: CASWGLAYEQYF. CDR3 DNA sequence: TGTGCCAGCTGGGGACTAGCCTACGAGCAGTACTTC.

The V and J genes are TRBV27 and TRBJ1-5, with D maybe TRBD1 (5 bases). The length of the CDR3 is 16 residues. Deletions cut 3 bases from V and 2 bases from J, with 14 bases between. Germline V lookup: CDR1 MNHEY, CDR2 SMNVEV (reference sequence). The CDR3 sequence is CASSFMALGRNQPQHF. Written as DNA, the CDR3 is TGTGCCAGCAGTTTCATGGCCTTGGGGCGCAATCAGCCCCAGCATTTT.

This chain uses TRBV6-2 or TRBV6-3 with TRBJ2-1; no definite D call. Germline loops: CDR1 MNHEY, CDR2 SVGEGT. The CDR3 has 12 residues. V lost 2 bases and J lost 11, with 10 bases in between. CDR3 bases: TGTGCCAGCAGTTACCTTAAATCTCAGCAGTTCTTC. This gives the protein CASSYLKSQQFF.

The J gene is TRBJ1-3, the V gene TRBV27; D call uncertain. The germline gives CDR1 MNHEY, CDR2 SMNVEV (reference sequence). The CDR3 consists of 14 residues. V lost 3 bases, J lost 6 bases, and 12 bases lay in between. This chain's CDR3 is CASSFAGELNTIYF. In DNA form, the CDR3 reads TGTGCCAGCAGTTTCGCCGGGGAACTAAACACCATATATTTT.

This sequence joins TRBV15 and TRBJ1-4; no definite D call. This CDR3 has 14 amino acids. Deletions cut 6 bases from V and 4 bases from J, with 12 bases between. CDR1 LNHNV and CDR2 YYDKDF come from the germline V gene (reference sequence). The CDR3 reads CATRTSTFNEKLFF. CDR3 nucleotides: TGTGCCACCAGAACGTCGACTTTTAATGAAAAACTGTTTTTT.

Here the CDR3 reads CASSQGTGSNQPQHF. The CDR3 region has the DNA TGTGCCAGCAGCCAAGGGACAGGGAGCAATCAGCCCCAGCATTTT. The V gene is TRBV3-1 (or the pseudogene TRBV3-2), the J gene TRBJ1-5, with 8 nucleotides matching TRBD1. V trimming: 1 base; J trimming: 1 base; junction bases outside the gene matches: 0. The CDR3 length is 15 residues. Per the germline V gene, CDR1 is LGHDT and CDR2 is YNNKEL (reference sequence).

The rearrangement uses TRBV2 and TRBJ1-1; TRBD1 might be the D (5 bases). V gave up 3 bases and J gave up 8 bases, with 10 bases separating them. The CDR3 loop spans 12 amino acids. Germline V gene sequence: CDR1 SNHLY, CDR2 FYNNEI. As DNA, the CDR3 is TGTGCCAGCAGTGACTCAGGGTCGGAAGCTTTCTTT. Protein: CASSDSGSEAFF.